In its sample, the clone carrying this T cell receptor delta chain is large. The same CDR3 can be traced to other DNA sequences in this sample. The trim removed 2 bases at V and 2 bases at J, leaving 13 bases unmatched. The CDR3 extends over 17 amino acids. The germline CDR1 and CDR2 sequences are GEAIGNYY and EKD. The data were taken from a study of gamma-delta T cells after stem cell transplantation. TCRdb reran clone calling via CATT on the RT-PCR reads. This table has over 1,100 delta-chain clones, under 7.5% appearing once. The rearrangement links TRDV2 to TRDJ1; 7 nucleotides match TRDD3. This receptor was taken from a human donor. It is not recorded whose cells these are; they may come from a transplant donor. Input material: gamma-delta T cells. The CDR3 region is CACDKVDSWGKTDKLIF. The DNA of the CDR3 is TGTGCCTGTGACAAGGTAGACTCGTGGGGGAAAACCGATAAACTCATCTTT.